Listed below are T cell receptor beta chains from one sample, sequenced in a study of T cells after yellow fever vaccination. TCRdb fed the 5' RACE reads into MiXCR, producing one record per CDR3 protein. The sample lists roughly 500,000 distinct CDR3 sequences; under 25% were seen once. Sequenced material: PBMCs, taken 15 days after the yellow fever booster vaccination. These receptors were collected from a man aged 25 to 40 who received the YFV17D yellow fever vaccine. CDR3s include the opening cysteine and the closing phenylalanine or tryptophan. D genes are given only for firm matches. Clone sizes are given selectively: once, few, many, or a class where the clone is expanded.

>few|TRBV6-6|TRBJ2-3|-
CASRSWGQDTQYF
TGTGCCAGCCGGTCCTGGGGTCAAGATACGCAGTATTTT
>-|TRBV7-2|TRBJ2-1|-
CASSPWETGLFF
TGTGCCAGCAGCCCTTGGGAAACTGGGCTGTTCTTC
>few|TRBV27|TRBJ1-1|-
CASKIGEMNTEAFF
TGTGCCAGCAAAATCGGGGAGATGAACACTGAAGCTTTCTTT
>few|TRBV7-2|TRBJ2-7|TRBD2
CASSKGRLAGYYEQYF
TGTGCCAGCAGTAAAGGGAGACTAGCGGGATACTACGAGCAGTACTTC
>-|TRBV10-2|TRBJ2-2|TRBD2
CASRLLAGDTGELFF
TGCGCCAGCAGACTGCTAGCGGGAGACACCGGGGAGCTGTTTTTT
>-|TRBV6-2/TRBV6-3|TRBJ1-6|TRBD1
CASSQTTGADSPLHF
TGTGCCAGCAGTCAAACGACAGGGGCCGATTCACCCCTCCACTTT
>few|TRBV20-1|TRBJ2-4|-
CSQGAVLAKNIQYF
TGCAGTCAAGGGGCGGTTCTAGCCAAAAACATTCAGTACTTC
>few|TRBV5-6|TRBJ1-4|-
CASSLSGRVDEKLFF
TGTGCCAGCAGCCTGTCAGGGAGGGTTGACGAAAAACTGTTTTTT
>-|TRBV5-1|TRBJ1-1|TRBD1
CASSWTGGGLNTEAFF
TGCGCCAGCAGCTGGACAGGGGGAGGACTGAACACTGAAGCTTTCTTT
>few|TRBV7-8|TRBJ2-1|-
CASSLVGLDYNEQFF
TGTGCCAGCAGCTTAGTCGGGTTGGACTACAATGAGCAGTTCTTC
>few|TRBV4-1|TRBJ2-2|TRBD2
CASSQFPKSGRHTGELFF
TGCGCCAGCAGCCAATTCCCCAAAAGCGGGAGGCACACCGGGGAGCTGTTTTTT
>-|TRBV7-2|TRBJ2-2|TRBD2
CASSLASGSMRAGELFF
TGTGCCAGCAGCTTAGCTAGCGGGAGTATGAGGGCCGGGGAGCTGTTTTTT
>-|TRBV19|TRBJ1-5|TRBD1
CASSGGQSISPQHF
TGTGCCAGTAGTGGGGGACAGTCAATCAGCCCCCAGCATTTT
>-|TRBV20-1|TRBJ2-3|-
CSATHPASNTDTQYF
TGCAGTGCCACCCACCCAGCGAGCAACACAGATACGCAGTATTTT
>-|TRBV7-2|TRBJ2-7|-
CASSFAQISYEQYF
TGTGCCAGCAGCTTTGCTCAGATTTCCTACGAGCAGTACTTC
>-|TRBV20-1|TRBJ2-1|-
CSAVDGAEQFF
TGCAGTGCCGTGGACGGCGCTGAGCAGTTCTTC
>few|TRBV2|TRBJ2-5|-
CASRTTRSPQETQYF
TGTGCCAGCAGGACTACTAGGTCACCCCAAGAGACCCAGTACTTC
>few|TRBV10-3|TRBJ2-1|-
CAIRSDGSSYNEQFF
TGTGCCATCAGATCCGACGGGAGCTCCTACAATGAGCAGTTCTTC
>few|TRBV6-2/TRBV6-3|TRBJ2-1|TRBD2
CASSSLAGGLDEQFF
TGTGCCAGCAGTTCCCTAGCGGGAGGGCTCGATGAGCAGTTCTTC